These T cell receptor beta chains were read from a single sample in a study of cytomegalovirus exposure and HLA in healthy donors. The method was immunoSEQ multiplex PCR; TCRdb's version includes in-frame clones alone and lacks a portion of them. The sample lists more than 70,000 clones, 70% to 85% occurring once. Material: PBMCs. Receptor source: a man aged 25-45 years in good health and CMV-seropositive. CDR3s include the opening cysteine and the closing phenylalanine or tryptophan. D genes are given only for firm matches. Clone size is not always given. Where it is, it says once, few, many or a class for expanded clones.

CDR3aa: CASSETGLMNTEAFF
CDR3nt: TGTGCCAGTAGTGAGACAGGCCTCATGAACACTGAAGCTTTCTTT
j_gene: TRBJ1-1
d_gene: .
abundance: .
v_gene: TRBV19

CDR3aa: CAISEGRAGEAFF
CDR3nt: TGTGCCATCAGTGAGGGGAGGGCAGGGGAAGCTTTCTTT
j_gene: TRBJ1-1
d_gene: .
abundance: few
v_gene: TRBV10-3

CDR3aa: CASRPGTDNSPLHF
CDR3nt: TGCGCCAGCAGACCCGGGACAGATAATTCACCCCTCCACTTT
j_gene: TRBJ1-6
d_gene: TRBD1
abundance: once
v_gene: TRBV5-1

CDR3aa: CASSPTGERGYTF
CDR3nt: TGTGCCAGCTCACCGACAGGGGAGAGGGGCTACACCTTC
j_gene: TRBJ1-2
d_gene: TRBD1
abundance: .
v_gene: TRBV18

CDR3aa: CASGGTANTGELFF
CDR3nt: TGTGCCAGTGGGGGGACCGCGAACACCGGGGAGCTGTTTTTT
j_gene: TRBJ2-2
d_gene: .
abundance: .
v_gene: TRBV19

CDR3aa: CSSRDQETQYF
CDR3nt: TGCAGCTCCAGGGACCAAGAGACCCAGTACTTC
j_gene: TRBJ2-5
d_gene: .
abundance: .
v_gene: TRBV29-1

CDR3aa: CASSYWAGGEETQYF
CDR3nt: TGTGCCAGCAGTTACTGGGCGGGAGGGGAAGAGACCCAGTACTTC
j_gene: TRBJ2-5
d_gene: TRBD2
abundance: few
v_gene: TRBV6-5

CDR3aa: CASSLEGGNEQFF
CDR3nt: TGTGCCAGCAGCTTAGAGGGCGGTAATGAGCAGTTCTTC
j_gene: TRBJ2-1
d_gene: .
abundance: once
v_gene: TRBV5-4

CDR3aa: CASRDREETQYF
CDR3nt: TGTGCCAGCAGGGACAGGGAAGAGACCCAGTACTTC
j_gene: TRBJ2-5
d_gene: TRBD1
abundance: .
v_gene: TRBV13

CDR3aa: CASSSRAGRAKNIQYF
CDR3nt: TGTGCCAGTAGTTCGAGGGCGGGGCGTGCCAAAAACATTCAGTACTTC
j_gene: TRBJ2-4
d_gene: .
abundance: .
v_gene: TRBV19

CDR3aa: CASSSIQGLYGYTF
CDR3nt: TGTGCCAGCAGTTCCATACAGGGTCTTTATGGCTACACCTTC
j_gene: TRBJ1-2
d_gene: .
abundance: .
v_gene: TRBV6-6

CDR3aa: CASSRNQGPNYGYTF
CDR3nt: TGTGCCAGCTCCCGCAATCAGGGGCCAAACTATGGCTACACCTTC
j_gene: TRBJ1-2
d_gene: .
abundance: .
v_gene: TRBV6-5

CDR3aa: CASSHSESYNEQFF
CDR3nt: TGTGCCAGCAGCCATAGCGAGTCCTACAATGAGCAGTTCTTC
j_gene: TRBJ2-1
d_gene: .
abundance: .
v_gene: TRBV7-9

CDR3aa: CASSSTSGALPGANVLTF
CDR3nt: TGTGCCAGCAGCTCAACTAGCGGAGCTCTCCCCGGGGCCAACGTCCTGACTTTC
j_gene: TRBJ2-6
d_gene: TRBD2
abundance: .
v_gene: TRBV7-8

CDR3aa: CASSFQGGTEAFF
CDR3nt: TGTGCCAGCAGCTTTCAGGGGGGCACTGAAGCTTTCTTT
j_gene: TRBJ1-1
d_gene: TRBD1
abundance: few
v_gene: TRBV5-6

CDR3aa: CSVEGLAGGNEQFF
CDR3nt: TGCAGCGTTGAAGGACTAGCGGGGGGCAATGAGCAGTTCTTC
j_gene: TRBJ2-1
d_gene: TRBD2
abundance: .
v_gene: TRBV29-1

CDR3aa: CASSLQGATEAFF
CDR3nt: TGTGCCAGCAGCTTACAGGGGGCTACTGAAGCTTTCTTT
j_gene: TRBJ1-1
d_gene: TRBD1
abundance: .
v_gene: TRBV7-3

CDR3aa: CASSPKPGGTNYGYTF
CDR3nt: TGTGCCAGCAGCCCCAAACCAGGGGGCACGAACTATGGCTACACCTTC
j_gene: TRBJ1-2
d_gene: .
abundance: few
v_gene: TRBV21-1

CDR3aa: CASSSGNLGTEYTGELFF
CDR3nt: TGTGCCAGCAGCTCAGGAAATCTGGGGACAGAGTACACCGGGGAGCTGTTTTTT
j_gene: TRBJ2-2
d_gene: TRBD1
abundance: .
v_gene: TRBV11-1

CDR3aa: CASSVGASGGAAGELFF
CDR3nt: TGTGCCAGCAGCGTAGGTGCTAGCGGGGGGGCCGCCGGGGAGCTGTTTTTT
j_gene: TRBJ2-2
d_gene: TRBD2
abundance: .
v_gene: TRBV9

CDR3aa: CASSSRVGGTEAFF
CDR3nt: TGCGCCAGCAGCTCAAGGGTCGGGGGCACTGAAGCTTTCTTT
j_gene: TRBJ1-1
d_gene: .
abundance: .
v_gene: TRBV4-1

CDR3aa: CASSPFQGYQETQYF
CDR3nt: TGTGCCAGCAGCCCGTTCCAGGGGTACCAAGAGACCCAGTACTTC
j_gene: TRBJ2-5
d_gene: .
abundance: .
v_gene: TRBV9

CDR3aa: CASSRDRDRGVYEQFF
CDR3nt: TGTGCCAGCAGCCGGGACCGGGACAGGGGGGTATATGAGCAGTTCTTC
j_gene: TRBJ2-1
d_gene: TRBD1
abundance: .
v_gene: TRBV7-9

CDR3aa: CSVGGGLNTEAFF
CDR3nt: TGCAGCGTTGGAGGGGGTTTGAACACTGAAGCTTTCTTT
j_gene: TRBJ1-1
d_gene: .
abundance: .
v_gene: TRBV29-1

CDR3aa: CASSQDRGVYEQYF
CDR3nt: TGCGCCAGCAGCCAGGACAGGGGGGTTTACGAGCAGTACTTC
j_gene: TRBJ2-7
d_gene: TRBD1
abundance: .
v_gene: TRBV4-3

CDR3aa: CASSVRGNEKLFF
CDR3nt: TGTGCCAGCAGTGTGCGGGGCAATGAAAAACTGTTTTTT
j_gene: TRBJ1-4
d_gene: .
abundance: .
v_gene: TRBV2

CDR3aa: CASSLEQGFYEQYF
CDR3nt: TGCGCCAGCAGCTTGGAACAGGGTTTCTACGAGCAGTACTTC
j_gene: TRBJ2-7
d_gene: .
abundance: .
v_gene: TRBV5-1

CDR3aa: CASSDRGSNEKLFF
CDR3nt: TGTGCCAGCTCCGACAGGGGTTCTAATGAAAAACTGTTTTTT
j_gene: TRBJ1-4
d_gene: TRBD1
abundance: .
v_gene: TRBV5-5

CDR3aa: CASRGAPNEQFF
CDR3nt: TGTGCCAGCAGAGGGGCCCCCAATGAGCAGTTCTTC
j_gene: TRBJ2-1
d_gene: .
abundance: .
v_gene: TRBV2

CDR3aa: CAISDPSGTGGSGYTF
CDR3nt: TGTGCCATCAGTGACCCATCCGGGACAGGGGGCTCGGGCTACACCTTC
j_gene: TRBJ1-2
d_gene: TRBD1
abundance: .
v_gene: TRBV10-3

CDR3aa: CASRMEGYYGYTF
CDR3nt: TGTGCCAGCAGGATGGAGGGGTACTATGGCTACACCTTC
j_gene: TRBJ1-2
d_gene: .
abundance: .
v_gene: TRBV28

CDR3aa: CASSFPTGTTFF
CDR3nt: TGTGCCAGCAGCTTCCCGACCGGGACTACATTTTTT
j_gene: TRBJ2-3
d_gene: TRBD2
abundance: once
v_gene: TRBV7-8

CDR3aa: CASSLIVPAGTYEQYF
CDR3nt: TGTGCCAGCAGTTTAATAGTTCCGGCAGGAACCTACGAGCAGTACTTC
j_gene: TRBJ2-7
d_gene: .
abundance: .
v_gene: TRBV28

CDR3aa: CASSYLTSTFPTEQYF
CDR3nt: TGTGCCAGCAGTTACTTGACATCAACCTTTCCTACGGAGCAGTACTTC
j_gene: TRBJ2-7
d_gene: .
abundance: medium-sized
v_gene: TRBV6-5

CDR3aa: CASSEIVQHQPQHF
CDR3nt: TGTGCCAGCAGTGAAATAGTTCAACATCAGCCCCAGCATTTT
j_gene: TRBJ1-5
d_gene: .
abundance: .
v_gene: TRBV2

CDR3aa: CASSEVDRTFGYTF
CDR3nt: TGTGCCAGCAGTGAAGTGGACAGGACATTTGGCTACACCTTC
j_gene: TRBJ1-2
d_gene: TRBD1
abundance: .
v_gene: TRBV6-1

CDR3aa: CASCRGRRETQYF
CDR3nt: TGTGCCAGCTGCCGGGGAAGGCGAGAGACCCAGTACTTC
j_gene: TRBJ2-5
d_gene: .
abundance: .
v_gene: TRBV6-6

CDR3aa: CASSLGQGGVETQYF
CDR3nt: TGTGCCAGCAGCTTGGGGCAGGGGGGCGTAGAGACCCAGTACTTC
j_gene: TRBJ2-5
d_gene: .
abundance: .
v_gene: TRBV5-8

CDR3aa: CASSFGGVPEAFF
CDR3nt: TGTGCCAGCAGTTTCGGGGGGGTCCCTGAAGCTTTCTTT
j_gene: TRBJ1-1
d_gene: .
abundance: .
v_gene: TRBV28

CDR3aa: CASSLRTGQGDTQYF
CDR3nt: TGCGCCAGCAGCCTCCGGACAGGCCAAGGGGATACGCAGTATTTT
j_gene: TRBJ2-3
d_gene: TRBD1
abundance: .
v_gene: TRBV4-3

CDR3aa: CAWSSLGGRGEKLFF
CDR3nt: TGTGCCTGGAGTTCCCTAGGGGGACGGGGTGAAAAACTGTTTTTT
j_gene: TRBJ1-4
d_gene: .
abundance: .
v_gene: TRBV30

CDR3aa: CATLRMNTEAFF
CDR3nt: TGTGCCACCCTCAGAATGAACACTGAAGCTTTCTTT
j_gene: TRBJ1-1
d_gene: .
abundance: few
v_gene: TRBV7-9

CDR3aa: CAISSVATTLYEQYF
CDR3nt: TGTGCCATCAGCTCCGTGGCCACCACCTTGTACGAGCAGTACTTC
j_gene: TRBJ2-7
d_gene: .
abundance: .
v_gene: TRBV10-3

CDR3aa: CATSQGPSSGNTIYF
CDR3nt: TGTGCCACCTCTCAGGGGCCCTCTTCTGGAAACACCATATATTTT
j_gene: TRBJ1-3
d_gene: .
abundance: .
v_gene: TRBV5-8

CDR3aa: CASSERGGVLYF
CDR3nt: TGTGCCAGCAGTGAACGGGGGGGCGTGTTGTATTTT
j_gene: TRBJ2-3
d_gene: TRBD2
abundance: .
v_gene: TRBV2

CDR3aa: CASSPSLGYEQYF
CDR3nt: TGTGCCAGCAGTCCCTCTCTCGGCTACGAGCAGTACTTC
j_gene: TRBJ2-7
d_gene: .
abundance: .
v_gene: TRBV28

CDR3aa: CASSFVATGTGNQPQHF
CDR3nt: TGTGCCAGCAGCTTCGTAGCCACCGGGACAGGGAATCAGCCCCAGCATTTT
j_gene: TRBJ1-5
d_gene: TRBD1
abundance: .
v_gene: TRBV7-9

CDR3aa: CASSLAGTDTQYF
CDR3nt: TGCGCCAGCAGCCTAGCGGGCACAGATACGCAGTATTTT
j_gene: TRBJ2-3
d_gene: .
abundance: .
v_gene: TRBV4-1

CDR3aa: CSVGRDSNYGYTF
CDR3nt: TGCAGCGTTGGAAGGGACAGCAACTATGGCTACACCTTC
j_gene: TRBJ1-2
d_gene: TRBD1
abundance: .
v_gene: TRBV29-1

CDR3aa: CASCPGGTNTGELFF
CDR3nt: TGTGCCAGCTGCCCGGGAGGGACGAACACCGGGGAGCTGTTTTTT
j_gene: TRBJ2-2
d_gene: TRBD2
abundance: .
v_gene: TRBV9

CDR3aa: CASSLAPGQGAYEQYF
CDR3nt: TGTGCCAGCAGCTTAGCACCGGGACAGGGGGCCTACGAGCAGTACTTC
j_gene: TRBJ2-7
d_gene: TRBD1
abundance: few
v_gene: TRBV11-1

CDR3aa: CASSLSGRSYNEQFF
CDR3nt: TGTGCCAGCAGTTTGAGCGGGAGATCCTACAATGAGCAGTTCTTC
j_gene: TRBJ2-1
d_gene: TRBD2
abundance: once
v_gene: TRBV27